This T cell receptor (beta chain) was sequenced during a study of T cells in localized non-small cell lung cancer. The protocol was immunoSEQ multiplex PCR, while the TCRdb copy is restricted to in-frame clones and leaves out a portion. This repertoire shows around 8,000 clones, roughly 23% found once; its top ten account for roughly 3.9%. By proportion, this clone is medium-sized (0.01 to 0.1%). Its antigen is as yet unknown. Findings of the study overall: Heterogeneity is still possible, as just one tumor region was sequenced. Uninvolved adjacent lung had more T cell clonality than any other tissue, topping tumor. Higher T cell density in the blood was associated with longer overall survival, whereas higher adjacent-lung clonality associated with shorter survival.

Trimming stripped 0 bases from V and 4 bases from J, with 9 bases between. The CDR3 runs to 14 residues. Germline V lookup: CDR1 MNHGY, CDR2 SAAAGT. The clonotype comes from a man between 40 and 75 years old with stage III squamous cell lung carcinoma. The sequences come from lung tumor tissue, collected before any cancer treatment. The V call is TRBV6-8, the J call TRBJ1-2; maybe TRBD1 (5 bases). This CDR3 reads CASSYSGDPYGYTF. The CDR3, as DNA: TGTGCCAGCAGTTACTCGGGGGATCCCTATGGCTACACCTTC.